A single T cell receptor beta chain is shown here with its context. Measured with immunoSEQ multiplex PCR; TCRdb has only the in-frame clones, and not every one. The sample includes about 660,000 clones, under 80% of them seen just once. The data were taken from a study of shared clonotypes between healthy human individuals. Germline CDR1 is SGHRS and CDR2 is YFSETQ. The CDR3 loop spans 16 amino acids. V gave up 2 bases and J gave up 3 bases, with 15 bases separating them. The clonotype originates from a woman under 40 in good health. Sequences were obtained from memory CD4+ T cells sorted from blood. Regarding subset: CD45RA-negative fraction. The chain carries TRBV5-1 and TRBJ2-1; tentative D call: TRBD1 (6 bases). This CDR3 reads CASSLVGGALYNEQFF. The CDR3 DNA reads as TGCGCCAGCAGCTTAGTAGGGGGAGCCCTCTACAATGAGCAGTTCTTC.